The clone carrying this T cell receptor beta chain was seen at least ten times. What it binds is unknown. The entry originates in a study of Graves' ophthalmopathy and Graves' hyperthyroidism. Study-level background: Before any treatment was given, at initial diagnosis, peripheral blood was collected. Study conclusions and caveats: Blood also contained most of the expanded thyroid clonotypes above 0.001 frequency. Ophthalmopathy was separated from stable hyperthyroidism by a 13-signature model with approximately 90% sensitivity and approximately 81% specificity.

The CDR3 is 15 residues long. Per germline, CDR1 MDHEN and CDR2 SYDVKM. V lost 7 bases, J lost 3 bases, and 19 bases lay in between. Using RNA transcripts, the TCR beta CDR3 regions were amplified. First-round RT-PCR relied on HTBI primers, and a second-round multiplex PCR came next. TCRdb itself ran the multiplex PCR reads through MiXCR, one entry per CDR3 protein. The data contain over 450,000 distinct CDR3 sequences, 13% to 15% of them seen just once; the ten biggest clones take up 9.5% to 10%. The sequence was obtained from a woman in her twenties or thirties with Graves' ophthalmopathy. The rearrangement joins TRBV28 to TRBJ2-7; D not certain. Sequenced: blood. The CDR3 loop reads CASIPSPGSNYEQYF. The DNA of the CDR3 is TGTGCCAGCATCCCTTCTCCGGGCAGCAACTACGAGCAGTACTTC.